This is a list of T cell receptor beta chains from one sample in a study of CD8+ T cells in alopecia areata. The protocol was immunoSEQ multiplex PCR, while the TCRdb copy is restricted to in-frame clones and leaves out a portion. Among 200,000 or so clones listed, 30% to 40% were seen once. Sample: CD4+ T cells sorted from blood, taken around week 31, from a patient treated with tofacitinib. The source of these receptors is a human donor with alopecia areata. The CDR3 runs from the conserved cysteine through the conserved F or W. The D gene is left open where the match is weak.

D: NA; J: TRBJ2-1; V: TRBV29-1; CDR3: CSPRKVLDEQFF
D: TRBD1; J: TRBJ2-1; V: TRBV7-2; CDR3: CASSSALPGQGLFF
D: NA; J: TRBJ2-2; V: TRBV6-1; CDR3: CASSPPPGELFF
D: NA; J: TRBJ1-5; V: TRBV30; CDR3: CAWSAGLSGAQHF
D: TRBD2; J: TRBJ2-1; V: TRBV5-1; CDR3: CASSFLASGDNEQFF
D: NA; J: TRBJ1-1; V: TRBV2; CDR3: CASKENTEAFF
D: NA; J: TRBJ1-4; V: TRBV29-1; CDR3: CSAAYNMATNEKLFF
D: NA; J: TRBJ1-5; V: TRBV30; CDR3: CAWSVSGLKPQHF
D: NA; J: TRBJ2-7; V: TRBV7-9; CDR3: CASSPGISYEQYF
D: NA; J: TRBJ1-2; V: TRBV6-1; CDR3: CASSEARGYTF
D: TRBD2; J: TRBJ2-1; V: TRBV29-1; CDR3: CSVVGGTSGTNEQFF
D: NA; J: TRBJ1-2; V: TRBV4-1; CDR3: CASSQDLVAGYTF
D: TRBD1; J: TRBJ2-7; V: TRBV29-1; CDR3: CSVSRTGLTYEQYF
D: NA; J: TRBJ1-1; V: TRBV30; CDR3: CAAAGWTEAFF
D: NA; J: TRBJ1-1; V: TRBV5-1; CDR3: CASSLAGQAFATEAFF